These 23 T cell receptor beta chains originate from one sample sequenced in a study of CD8+ T cells in alopecia areata. Treatment meaning: oral pan-JAK inhibitor, 5-10 mg twice daily. Investigators isolated RNA and reverse transcribed it into cDNA to act as the sequencing template. Measured with immunoSEQ multiplex PCR; TCRdb has only the in-frame clones, and not every one. The sample carries some 190,000 clones, about 51% recorded once. The source was CD8+ T cells sorted from blood, collected at week 52, from a patient treated with tofacitinib. These receptor sequences come from a human donor with alopecia areata.

This chain uses TRBV29-1 with TRBJ1-2; unclear D gene. This CDR3 contains 15 residues. The germline CDR1 and CDR2 sequences are SQVTM and ANQGSEA. Trimming cost V 6 bases and J 8 bases, with 25 bases left between them. The CDR3 bases are TGCAGCGTCCAAGGAGGCAGAGGAAACCTAGAAGGCTACACCTTC. Its protein is CSVQGGRGNLEGYTF.

The V call is TRBV6-5, the J call TRBJ1-1; D unclear. This CDR3 has 15 residues. Germline V CDR1 and CDR2: MNHEY, SVGAGI. V was trimmed by 9 bases and J by 4 bases, leaving 21 bases between them. DNA for the CDR3: TGTGCCAGTACACCCTTTGGTACATCGGGCACTGAAGCTTTCTTT. It specifies CASTPFGTSGTEAFF.

This clone was recorded a few times. The rearrangement joins TRBV5-6 to TRBJ2-3; 10 bases are a match to TRBD2. The CDR3 is 16 amino acids. The germline gives CDR1 SGHDT, CDR2 YYEEEE. J gave up 3 bases and V 0 bases, and 4 bases lay outside the gene matches. The CDR3 loop reads CASSLEGLALTDTQYF. CDR3 nucleotide sequence: TGTGCCAGCAGCTTGGAGGGACTAGCGTTGACAGATACGCAGTATTTT.

The chain couples TRBV7-9 to TRBJ1-2; 9 bases line up with TRBD1. This CDR3 is built from 14 residues. V shed 5 bases, J shed 7 bases, and the junction held 8 bases outside the gene matches. CDR1 is SEHNR and CDR2 is FQNEAQ in the germline V gene (reference sequence). CDR3 DNA sequence: TGTGCCAGCAGCAACGCAGGGACAGGGCTTGGCTACACCTTC. It is translated as CASSNAGTGLGYTF.

The chain links TRBV5-6 to TRBJ1-2; D is ambiguous. CDR3 length: 13 amino acids. CDR1 SGHDT and CDR2 YYEEEE come from the germline V gene. V dropped 7 bases and J dropped 4 bases, with 14 bases sitting between them. CDR3 bases: TGTGCCAGCCGCTCCAGTCTGGGCTATGGCTACACCTTC. Amino acid sequence: CASRSSLGYGYTF.

Only a few counts were recorded for this clone. This chain links TRBV28 with TRBJ2-5, with 13 bases matching TRBD2. V trimming: 6 bases; J trimming: 4 bases; junction bases outside the gene matches: 5. The CDR3 sequence is 15 residues long. Germline CDR1 MDHEN, CDR2 SYDVKM. The DNA of the CDR3 is TGTGCCAGCAGCAGACTAGCGGGGGGAGGAGAGACCCAGTACTTC. It translates to CASSRLAGGGETQYF.

The chain carries TRBV10-3 and TRBJ2-1, with a tentative D call TRBD2 (6 bases). The V end was cut by 2 bases, the J end by 7 bases, with 6 bases between. Germline-derived CDR1 and CDR2 are ENHRY and SYGVKD. The CDR3 runs 12 residues. The CDR3 DNA sequence: TGTGCCATCAGTGAGCGGGGGAATGAGCAGTTCTTC. This sequence encodes CAISERGNEQFF.

The rearrangement uses TRBV29-1 and TRBJ1-2, with 7 bases matching TRBD1. The CDR3 spans 13 residues. V shed 3 bases and J 7 bases; nucleotides not matched to a gene: 8. Germline V gene data show CDR1 as SQVTM and CDR2 as ANQGSEA. The CDR3 region has the DNA TGCAGCGTTGATTCCCGACAGGGTCTTGGCTACACCTTC. Translated, it gives CSVDSRQGLGYTF.

This clone showed up just a few times. The chain has TRBV30 and TRBJ2-5, with D perhaps TRBD2 (5 bases). CDR1 and CDR2 from the germline V gene are GTSNPN and SVGIG (reference sequence). The V end was cut by 1 base, the J end by 4 bases, with 7 bases between. The CDR3 loop spans 12 amino acids. The CDR3: CAWSERGETQYF. CDR3 sequence (DNA): TGTGCCTGGAGTGAACGGGGAGAGACCCAGTACTTC. The variable domain in full, with the rest retrieved from reference TRBV30 and TRBJ2-5, is SQTIHQWPATLVQPVGSPLSLECTVEGTSNPNLYWYRQAAGRGLQLLFYSVGIGQISSEVPQNLSASRPQDRQFILSSKKLLLSDSGFYLCAWSERGETQYFGPGTRLLVL.

The V and J genes are TRBV7-2 and TRBJ1-5; D call uncertain. CDR1 is SGHTA, CDR2 FQGNSA, per germline. V gave up 4 bases and J gave up 2 bases, with 12 bases separating them. The CDR3 length is 15 residues. CDR3 nucleotides: TGTGCCAGCAGCTCTGGATCATGGGGCAATCAGCCCCAGCATTTT. Protein product: CASSSGSWGNQPQHF.

The chain combines TRBV6-5 with TRBJ2-1; 9 bases align to TRBD1. Germline CDR1 MNHEY, CDR2 SVGAGI. The CDR3 consists of 15 residues. V shed 5 bases and J 4 bases; nucleotides not matched to a gene: 6. CDR3 sequence: CASSLGQGTYNEQFF. The CDR3 DNA sequence: TGTGCCAGCAGTCTCGGACAGGGGACATACAATGAGCAGTTCTTC.

This clone has only a few counts. CDR3 region: CASSLSDSSGNTIYF. The CDR3 DNA reads as TGTGCCAGCAGTTTATCGGACAGCTCTGGAAACACCATATATTTT. The gene calls are TRBV7-2 and TRBJ1-3, with a tentative D call TRBD1 (6 bases). Germline CDR1 SGHTA, CDR2 FQGNSA. With 6 bases removed from V and 0 bases from J, the gap between germline ends came to 12 bases. There are 15 residues in the CDR3.

This clone was found a few times. The V call is TRBV7-9, the J call TRBJ2-7; D gene uncertain. The germline V and J ends were trimmed by 2 bases and 4 bases, with 9 bases remaining between them. The CDR3 is made up of 13 amino acids. Germline CDR1 and CDR2: SEHNR and FQNEAQ (reference sequence). CDR3 loop: CASSLTYQYEQYF. CDR3 bases: TGTGCCAGCAGCTTAACGTACCAATACGAGCAGTACTTC.

V gene TRBV7-9 combines with J gene TRBJ2-5, with 8 bases identical to TRBD2. CDR3 length: 15 residues. Germline V gene sequence: CDR1 SEHNR, CDR2 FQNEAQ (reference sequence). V lost 5 bases to trimming and J lost 5 bases; unmatched junction nucleotides: 10. CDR3 in amino acids: CASSLSRGGRETQYF. CDR3 in DNA: TGTGCCAGCAGCCTATCTCGGGGGGGCCGGGAGACCCAGTACTTC.

This chain joins TRBV7-9 and TRBJ2-1; 8 bases agree with TRBD1. CDR3 length: 14 amino acids. Per the germline V gene, CDR1 is SEHNR and CDR2 is FQNEAQ (reference sequence). Trimming removed 4 bases from V and 4 bases from J; junction bases left unmatched: 3. The CDR3 protein is CASSWGQDYNEQFF. CDR3 coding DNA: TGTGCCAGCAGCTGGGGACAGGATTACAATGAGCAGTTCTTC.

The chain links TRBV29-1 to TRBJ1-2; unclear D gene. Germline CDR1 is SQVTM and CDR2 is ANQGSEA. The CDR3 consists of 13 residues. V was clipped by 5 bases and J by 4 bases, with 14 bases between them. The CDR3 loop is CSVLTAESYGYTF. CDR3 bases: TGCAGCGTTCTTACCGCAGAGTCCTATGGCTACACCTTC.

A few counts support this clone. This CDR3 is also generated by other DNA sequences in the sample. DNA for the CDR3: TGCAGTGCGTCCAACACTGAAGCTTTCTTT. This encodes CSASNTEAFF. V usage is TRBV20-1 and J usage is TRBJ1-1; D is unresolved. The CDR3 runs to 10 residues. CDR1 is DFQATT, CDR2 SNEGSKA, per germline (reference sequence). V lost 6 bases and J lost 2, with 4 bases in between.

The chain is built from TRBV9 and TRBJ1-6; D is unclear. The CDR3 is 15 residues long. Germline CDR1 SGDLS, CDR2 YYNGEE. Trimming left V 4 bases short and J 3 bases short, with 11 bases between. The CDR3 nucleotides read TGTGCCAGCAGCCCCGAACGGTTCTATAATTCACCCCTCCACTTT. Protein: CASSPERFYNSPLHF.

This clone was seen a handful of times. The chain employs TRBV27 and TRBJ1-6; D call uncertain. The length of the CDR3 is 14 residues. Germline CDR1 and CDR2: MNHEY and SMNVEV (reference sequence). V lost 1 base and J lost 9, with 10 bases in between. CDR3 in DNA: TGTGCCAGCAGTTTATGGGGAAGCGGTTCACCCCTCCACTTT. Translating it yields CASSLWGSGSPLHF.

The rearrangement uses TRBV4-3 and TRBJ1-5, with D tentatively TRBD1 (6 bases). This CDR3 has 15 residues. Germline-derived CDR1 and CDR2 are LGHNA and YSLEER. V dropped 1 base and J dropped 5 bases, with 12 bases sitting between them. CDR3 sequence: CASSQVLAGDQPQHF. The CDR3 bases are TGCGCCAGCAGCCAAGTCCTGGCAGGGGATCAGCCCCAGCATTTT.

The CDR3 DNA sequence: TGCGCCAGCAGCCAGCAGGGGGAGAACACTGAAGCTTTCTTT. It translates to CASSQQGENTEAFF. This chain connects TRBV4-1 to TRBJ1-1; TRBD1 matches at 7 bases. Germline CDR1 is MGHRA and CDR2 is YSYEKL. The CDR3 contains 14 residues. Germline trimming cut 3 bases from V and 1 base from J; bases unmatched to any gene: 2.

This clone showed up just a few times. The rearrangement links TRBV27 to TRBJ2-7; D is undetermined. CDR3 length: 14 amino acids. Germline CDR1 reads MNHEY; CDR2 reads SMNVEV (reference sequence). Trimming cost V 6 bases and J 4 bases, with 16 bases left between them. The CDR3 DNA follows: TGTGCCAGCAGCCCAGACAAGGGTCGGTACGAGCAGTACTTC. Translated: CASSPDKGRYEQYF.

As concerns this clone: This CDR3 is also generated by other DNA sequences in the sample. J is TRBJ1-1 and V is TRBV30, with D uncertain. Germline-derived CDR1 and CDR2 are GTSNPN and SVGIG (reference sequence). Deletions cut 1 base from V and 0 bases from J, with 6 bases between. The CDR3 totals 13 residues. The CDR3 nucleotides read TGTGCCTGGAGTGCCGGGGTGAACACTGAAGCTTTCTTT. Protein sequence: CAWSAGVNTEAFF.